The rows below give T cell receptor beta chains drawn from one sample of a study of vaccination effects on CD4 cells after COVID-19. The table came from immunoSEQ multiplex PCR; TCRdb's copy has only in-frame clones and leaves some out. The table has some 31,000 clones, less than 85% seen once. Antigens of these TCRs are unknown. Sequences were derived from CD4+ T cells from PBMCs cultured without peptide, sampled before COVID-19 vaccination. All receptors derive from a human donor who received a COVID-19 vaccine. Each CDR3 is given with its conserved first and last residue. The order of the fields is J gene, V gene, CDR3 protein.

TRBJ1-1,TRBV18,CASSPGDREGTEAFF
TRBJ1-2,TRBV20-1,CSARQGYGYTF
TRBJ2-7,TRBV19,CASNTGVGIAYEQYF
TRBJ2-3,TRBV29-1,CSVEEPDTYTDTQYF
TRBJ2-7,TRBV7-9,CASSPQGLEQYF
TRBJ2-4,TRBV6-5,CASSSGQVTKNIQYF
TRBJ1-5,TRBV7-2,CASSLSPQDTYNQPQHF
TRBJ2-1,TRBV6-4,CASSDQPGEQFF
TRBJ2-2,TRBV19,CASSSRGAGELFF
TRBJ2-7,TRBV13,CASSLRPDSYEQYF
TRBJ2-7,TRBV28,CASSLRSDRDYEQYF
TRBJ2-7,TRBV5-4,CASSLVTGIANEQYF
TRBJ2-7,TRBV5-1,CASSLSGTLYEQYF
TRBJ1-5,TRBV6-1,CASTEWSRGNQPQHF
TRBJ1-6,TRBV18,CASSPPPGGNSPLHF
TRBJ1-2,TRBV6-5,CASSLQGNYGYTF
TRBJ1-3,TRBV28,CASSSNSLSGNTIYF
TRBJ1-1,TRBV29-1,CSVSDLRKTEAFF
TRBJ1-4,TRBV3-1/TRBV3-2,CASSQVGFEKLFF
TRBJ1-5,TRBV6-5,CASSYEGFWQPQHF
TRBJ1-1,TRBV19,CASIAGHRYTEAFF
TRBJ2-2,TRBV6-4,CASSDRQGETGELFF
TRBJ1-2,TRBV7-9,CASSLLQATNYGYTF
TRBJ2-3,TRBV4-1,CASSLGTSLTDTQYF
TRBJ2-3,TRBV5-1,CASSLVLAGGTDTQYF
TRBJ2-4,TRBV9,CASSVEGQGHIQYF
TRBJ1-2,TRBV24-1,CATSVGQGYGYTF
TRBJ1-2,TRBV18,CASSSTGGFYGYTF
TRBJ2-7,TRBV6-5,CASMLGLGGQYF
TRBJ2-2,TRBV5-1,CASRETGELFF
TRBJ1-3,TRBV9,CASSGHRVSGNTIYF
TRBJ2-3,TRBV2,CASTLGGRDTQYF
TRBJ1-6,TRBV6-5,CASSYSSRALNSPLHF
TRBJ1-1,TRBV6-6,CASSYEGGVNTEAFF
TRBJ2-4,TRBV7-8,CASSRSSGAKNIQYF
TRBJ1-1,TRBV18,CASSPFSQKGTEAFF
TRBJ2-7,TRBV5-1,CASSFASGMSYYEQYF
TRBJ2-7,TRBV3-1/TRBV3-2,CASSPGRGLAVSYEQYF
TRBJ1-1,TRBV19,CASSHWGRTVRFSAFF
TRBJ1-5,TRBV10-1,CASSVWGDQPQHF
TRBJ1-2,TRBV6-5,CASSTTGRNGYTF